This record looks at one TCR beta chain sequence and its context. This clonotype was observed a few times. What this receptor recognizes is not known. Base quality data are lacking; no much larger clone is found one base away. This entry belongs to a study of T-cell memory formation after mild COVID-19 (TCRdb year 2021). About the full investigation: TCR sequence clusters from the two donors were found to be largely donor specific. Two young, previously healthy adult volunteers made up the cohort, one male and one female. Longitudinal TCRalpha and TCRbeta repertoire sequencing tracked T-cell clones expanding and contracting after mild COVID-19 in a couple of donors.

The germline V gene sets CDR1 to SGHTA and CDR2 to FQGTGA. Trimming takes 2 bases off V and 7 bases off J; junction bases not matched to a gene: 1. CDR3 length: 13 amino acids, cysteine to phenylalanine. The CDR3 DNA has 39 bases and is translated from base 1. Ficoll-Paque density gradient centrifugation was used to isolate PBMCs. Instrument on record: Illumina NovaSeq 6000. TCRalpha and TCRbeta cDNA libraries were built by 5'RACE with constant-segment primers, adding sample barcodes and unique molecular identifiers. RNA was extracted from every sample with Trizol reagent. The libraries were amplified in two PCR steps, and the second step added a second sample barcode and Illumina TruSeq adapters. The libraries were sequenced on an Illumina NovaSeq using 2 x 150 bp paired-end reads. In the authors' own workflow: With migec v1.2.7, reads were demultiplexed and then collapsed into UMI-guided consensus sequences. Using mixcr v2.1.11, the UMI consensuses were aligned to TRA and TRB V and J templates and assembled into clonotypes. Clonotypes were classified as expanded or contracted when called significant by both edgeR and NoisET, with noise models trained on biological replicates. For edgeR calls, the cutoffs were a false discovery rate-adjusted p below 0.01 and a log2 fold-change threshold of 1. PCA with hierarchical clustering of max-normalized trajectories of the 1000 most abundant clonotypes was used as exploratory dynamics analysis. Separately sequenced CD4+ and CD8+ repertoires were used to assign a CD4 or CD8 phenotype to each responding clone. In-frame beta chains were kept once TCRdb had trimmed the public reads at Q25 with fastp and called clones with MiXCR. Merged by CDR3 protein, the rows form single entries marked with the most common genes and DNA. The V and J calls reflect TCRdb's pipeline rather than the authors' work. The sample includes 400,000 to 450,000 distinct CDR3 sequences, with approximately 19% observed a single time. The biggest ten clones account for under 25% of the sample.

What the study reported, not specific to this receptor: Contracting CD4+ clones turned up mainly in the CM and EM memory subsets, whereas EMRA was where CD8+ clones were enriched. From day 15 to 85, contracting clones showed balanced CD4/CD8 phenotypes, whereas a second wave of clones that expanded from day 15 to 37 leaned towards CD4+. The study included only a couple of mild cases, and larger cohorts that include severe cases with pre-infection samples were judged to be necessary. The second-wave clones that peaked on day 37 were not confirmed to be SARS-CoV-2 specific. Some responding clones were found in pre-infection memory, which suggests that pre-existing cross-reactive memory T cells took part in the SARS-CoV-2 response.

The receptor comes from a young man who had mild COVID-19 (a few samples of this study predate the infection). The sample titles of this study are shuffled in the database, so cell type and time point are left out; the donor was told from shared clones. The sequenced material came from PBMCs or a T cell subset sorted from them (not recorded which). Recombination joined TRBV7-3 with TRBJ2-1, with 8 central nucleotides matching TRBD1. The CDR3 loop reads CASSLWTGNEQFF. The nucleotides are TGTGCCAGCAGCTTATGGACAGGGAATGAGCAGTTCTTC.